This T cell receptor (beta chain) was identified in a study of identical twins. Germline V gives CDR1 SGHNT, CDR2 YENEEA. V lost 5 bases and J 0 bases, leaving 17 bases between the germline ends. The CDR3 covers 17 residues. TCRdb re-called the 5' RACE reads with MiXCR, one entry per CDR3 protein. The table has approximately 600,000 distinct CDR3 sequences, under 8.5% seen once; the top ten hold around 1.6%. The data were also submitted as part of a second study, on yellow fever vaccine responses in identical twins.

The sample was PBMCs. The chain uses TRBV11-3 and TRBJ2-1; tentative D call: TRBD2 (5 bases). This TCR was recovered from a young woman in good health. CDR3 in amino acids: CASSQSVRDGSYNEQFF. CDR3 coding DNA: TGTGCCAGCAGCCAATCCGTACGGGATGGCTCCTACAATGAGCAGTTCTTC.